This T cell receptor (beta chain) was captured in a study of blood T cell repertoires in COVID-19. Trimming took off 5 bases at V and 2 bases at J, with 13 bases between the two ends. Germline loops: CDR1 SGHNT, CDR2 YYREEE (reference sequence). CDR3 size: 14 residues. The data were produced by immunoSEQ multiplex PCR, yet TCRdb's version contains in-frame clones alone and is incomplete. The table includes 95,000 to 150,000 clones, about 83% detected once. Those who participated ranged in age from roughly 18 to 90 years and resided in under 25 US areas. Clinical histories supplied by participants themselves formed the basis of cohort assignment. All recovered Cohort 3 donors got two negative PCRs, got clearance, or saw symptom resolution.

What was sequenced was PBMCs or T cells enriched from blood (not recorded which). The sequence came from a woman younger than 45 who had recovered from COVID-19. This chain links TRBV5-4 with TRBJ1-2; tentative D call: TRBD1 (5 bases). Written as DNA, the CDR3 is TGTGCCAGCAGGCCCCGCAGGGAAAACTATGGCTACACCTTC. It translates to CASRPRRENYGYTF.